Shown below are 14 T cell receptor beta chains from a single sample sequenced in a study of regulatory T cells in long-lasting Graves disease. Time point here: newly diagnosed GD, antithyroid drugs for less than 3 months. With RNA extracted from PBMCs as input, the TCR library was made. iRepertoire HTBI primers and Arm-PCR of CDR3 regions built TCR beta libraries. MiXCR was run by TCRdb on the multiplex PCR reads, yielding one entry per CDR3 protein. The sample has around 360,000 distinct CDR3 sequences; under 20% are singletons. These same records also appear under a second study, on T cells in Graves' hyperthyroidism and ophthalmopathy.

Sequenced material: peripheral blood mononuclear cells (PBMCs), taken at new diagnosis, from a patient treated with antithyroid drugs. The receptors stem from a woman younger than 35 with Graves disease.

Many counts were recorded for this clonotype. The chain joins TRBV5-1 to TRBJ2-7; a weak D match, TRBD1 (5 bases). The germline V gene encodes CDR1 SGHRS and CDR2 YFSETQ. The CDR3 sequence is 14 residues long. Trimming stripped 5 bases from V and 2 bases from J, with 14 bases between. CDR3 loop: CASRSTQGPYEQYF. CDR3 in DNA: TGCGCCAGCAGGTCCACTCAGGGCCCCTACGAGCAGTACTTC.

This clonotype was counted at least ten times. The V and J genes are TRBV11-2 and TRBJ2-3; D is undetermined. V was clipped by 3 bases and J by 4 bases, with 8 bases between them. This CDR3 is 13 amino acids long. The germline CDR1 and CDR2 sequences are SGHAT and FQNNGV. The DNA for the CDR3 is TGTGCCAGCAGCTTTGGTCTAGCAGATACGCAGTATTTT. It translates to CASSFGLADTQYF. The whole variable domain, remainder taken from reference TRBV11-2 and TRBJ2-3, is EAGVAQSPRYKIIEKRQSVAFWCNPISGHATLYWYQQILGQGPKLLIQFQNNGVVDDSQLPKDRFSAERLKGVDSTLKIQPAKLEDSAVYLCASSFGLADTQYFGPGTRLTVL.

This chain uses TRBV3-1 with TRBJ2-1, with 9 bases matching TRBD1. The V gene end was trimmed by 3 bases and the J gene end by 7 bases; junction bases not matched to a gene: 1. CDR3 size: 13 residues. CDR1 is LGHDT and CDR2 is YNNKEL in the germline V gene (reference sequence). CDR3 bases: TGTGCCAGCAGCCACGGGACAGGGAATGAGCAGTTCTTC. This sequence encodes CASSHGTGNEQFF.

This clonotype appeared many times. The rearrangement joins TRBV5-1 to TRBJ2-1; 7 bases align to TRBD1. The J segment lost 0 bases and the V segment lost 5 bases, leaving 5 bases of the junction unmatched. CDR3 length: 15 residues. The germline CDR1 and CDR2 sequences are SGHRS and YFSETQ. The CDR3: CASRPGQSSYNEQFF. The CDR3, as DNA: TGCGCCAGCAGGCCGGGACAGAGCTCCTACAATGAGCAGTTCTTC.

This clonotype was recorded at least ten times. The V call is TRBV29-1, the J call TRBJ1-2; D ambiguous. Deletions cut 2 bases from V and 0 bases from J, with 10 bases between. Germline loops: CDR1 SQVTM, CDR2 ANQGSEA. This CDR3 region has 14 residues. CDR3 region: CSVELATANYGYTF. The CDR3, as DNA: TGCAGCGTTGAACTGGCGACGGCTAACTATGGCTACACCTTC. Full variable domain (remainder filled in from reference TRBV29-1 and TRBJ1-2): SAVISQKPSRDICQRGTSLTIQCQVDSQVTMMFWYRQQPGQSLTLIATANQGSEATYESGFVIDKFPISRPNLTFSTLTVSNMSPEDSSIYLCSVELATANYGYTFGSGTRLTVV.

This clonotype appeared many times. CDR3 loop: CASSPPSARGQFF. The CDR3 bases are TGTGCCAGCTCACCACCTAGCGCTCGTGGGCAGTTCTTC. The chain is built from TRBV18 and TRBJ2-1; weak D call: TRBD2 (5 bases). Germline lookup yields CDR1 KGHSH and CDR2 LQKENI. Trimming removed 0 bases from V and 12 bases from J, with 12 bases in between. This CDR3 has 13 amino acids. The whole variable domain, remainder taken from reference TRBV18 and TRBJ2-1, is NAGVMQNPRHLVRRRGQEARLRCSPMKGHSHVYWYRQLPEEGLKFMVYLQKENIIDESGMPKERFSAEFPKEGPSILRIQQVVRGDSAAYFCASSPPSARGQFFGPGTRLTVL.

This clonotype was counted at least ten times. The chain is built from TRBV2 and TRBJ2-3; D might be TRBD1 or TRBD2, each matching 6 bases. V gave up 2 bases and J gave up 3 bases, with 12 bases separating them. The CDR3 loop spans 15 amino acids. Germline V lookup: CDR1 SNHLY, CDR2 FYNNEI. The CDR3 is CASSERGDGTDTQYF. DNA for the CDR3: TGTGCCAGCAGTGAAAGGGGGGATGGTACAGATACGCAGTATTTT.

This clonotype was counted at least ten times. The gene calls are TRBV28 and TRBJ1-6; D is undetermined. The CDR3 covers 15 residues. CDR1 and CDR2 from the germline V gene are MDHEN and SYDVKM. V was clipped by 8 bases and J by 2 bases, with 13 bases between them. CDR3 sequence (DNA): TGTGCCAGCGAGCCTCTTGGCACCTATAATTCACCCCTCCACTTT. Its protein is CASEPLGTYNSPLHF.

This clonotype was seen repeatedly, ten times or more. The V gene is TRBV7-9, the J gene TRBJ1-1; 7 nucleotides agree with TRBD1. V was pared by 5 bases and J by 0 bases, with 6 bases of the junction left unmatched. The CDR3 totals 15 residues. The germline gives CDR1 SEHNR, CDR2 FQNEAQ (reference sequence). This CDR3 reads CASSEPGQMNTEAFF. In DNA, the CDR3 is TGTGCCAGCAGCGAACCGGGACAGATGAACACTGAAGCTTTCTTT.

This clonotype was counted ten times or more. V usage is TRBV9 and J usage is TRBJ1-4, with 7 positions matching TRBD1. The germline CDR1 and CDR2 sequences are SGDLS and YYNGEE. This CDR3 spans 14 amino acids. V trimming: 4 bases; J trimming: 7 bases; junction bases outside the gene matches: 7. The CDR3 here is CASSTGSGGEKLFF. The CDR3 nucleotides read TGTGCCAGCAGCACCGGGTCAGGGGGTGAAAAACTGTTTTTT.

This clonotype showed up many times. The V and J genes are TRBV30 and TRBJ1-6, with D tentatively TRBD1 (5 bases). The CDR3 sequence is 12 residues long. V lost 2 bases and J lost 10, with 9 bases in between. Germline V gene lookup returns CDR1 GTSNPN and CDR2 SVGIG (reference sequence). The CDR3 DNA follows: TGTGCCTGGAGTAGGGGAATCTCACCCCTCCACTTT. Translating gives CAWSRGISPLHF.

About this clonotype: This may be a read error, as it is one base from a much larger clone. The chain recombines TRBV11-2 with TRBJ2-5, with TRBD1 matching over 8 bases. CDR3 length: 15 residues. V shed 4 bases, J shed 2 bases, and the junction held 6 bases outside the gene matches. CDR1 SGHAT and CDR2 FQNNGV come from the germline V gene. The CDR3 DNA follows: TGTGCCAGCAGCTCGGGACAGGTCCCGCAAGAGACCCAGTACTTC. Translating gives CASSSGQVPQETQYF.

This clonotype was observed many times. The rearrangement joins TRBV30 to TRBJ1-1; D is unclear. The CDR3 has 11 residues. Between the trimmed V and J ends, which lost 4 bases and 5 bases, there was a span of 8 bases. Germline CDR1 is GTSNPN and CDR2 is SVGIG (reference sequence). The CDR3 spells CAWNDRTEAFF. As DNA, the CDR3 is TGTGCCTGGAACGATAGGACTGAAGCTTTCTTT.

V and J are TRBV15 and TRBJ2-7, with D hard to call. Trimming cost V 8 bases and J 6 bases, with 23 bases left between them. The germline V gene encodes CDR1 LNHNV and CDR2 YYDKDF (reference sequence). CDR3 length: 15 amino acids. The CDR3 coding sequence is TGTGCCACCCAACATACCCGGGCTCCTCTTGGCGAGCAGTACTTC. This encodes CATQHTRAPLGEQYF.